Detailed here is one TCR beta chain. As yet, its antigen is unknown. This sample is part of a study of T cell repertoires in cytomegalovirus infection. At the level of the study: Evidence of both CMV infection and a matching HLA type came from public TCR beta signatures.

MiXCR was run by TCRdb on the reads, yielding one entry per CDR3 protein. Of about 480,000 distinct CDR3 sequences in the sample, more than 30% were seen once. The receptor was derived from a human donor in good health (CMV status not recorded). Some clones in this sample may be carry-over from other donors' samples. The specimen comprised cultured PBMCs, sampled from culture after CMV antigen stimulation.

For the CDR3, the DNA is TGTGCCAGCAGCTTATCAGGGGGGATGGAGACCCAGTACTTC. This translates into CASSLSGGMETQYF. V is TRBV7-3 and J is TRBJ2-5; maybe TRBD1 (7 bases). The CDR3 is 14 residues long. With 2 bases removed from V and 5 bases from J, the gap between germline ends came to 12 bases. Germline CDR1 SGHTA, CDR2 FQGTGA.